This note documents a single T cell receptor beta chain sequence. In the original processing: It was from reference gene primer amplification that nucleated cell counts were estimated. This table comes from immunoSEQ multiplex PCR, and its TCRdb copy is limited to in-frame clones, with some not included. V and J calls and clone size are copied from that table; D and trimming were computed from the DNA. The sample comprises 120,000 or so clones, 65% to 90% of which are singletons, and roughly a quarter rests with the top ten. These data originate in a study of blood T cell repertoires in COVID-19. Across the study: In each case, the material was cDNA or gDNA derived from T cells, B-cell-depleted T cells, or PBMCs.

The material sequenced was peripheral blood. The TCR originated in an elderly woman with acute or convalescent COVID-19.

The CDR3 DNA sequence: TGTGCCAGCAGCGTTCCTGTAACAGGAGATAACGACGAAGCTTTCTTT. Its protein is CASSVPVTGDNDEAFF. This chain joins TRBV9 and TRBJ1-1, with D maybe TRBD1 (5 bases). The CDR3 is 16 residues long. With 2 bases removed from V and 8 bases from J, the gap between germline ends came to 22 bases. Germline values: CDR1 SGDLS, CDR2 YYNGEE.